This T cell receptor beta chain was captured by sequencing in a study of identical twins. The study, taken as a whole, reports: Models predicted too little out-of-frame TCR alpha sharing in monozygotic twins.

A universal primer binding site was introduced by template switching. The final cDNA contained unique molecular identifiers. TCRdb recomputed calls from the 5' RACE reads with MiXCR, one row per CDR3 protein. The sample holds 700,000 to 950,000 distinct CDR3 sequences; about 12% are singletons and the top ten take 1.5% to 2%. The CDR3 has 17 amino acids. CDR1 and CDR2 (germline): LGHNA, YNFKEQ. V trimming: 3 bases; J trimming: 6 bases; junction bases outside the gene matches: 11. All donors were healthy, and all were Caucasian. Remarks on this clonotype: The antigen is not known.

This sample also appeared in a second study, on yellow fever vaccine responses in identical twins.

Input material: PBMCs. The chain links TRBV4-2 to TRBJ2-1, with 10 bases fitting TRBD2. The sequence was collected from a woman aged 18 to 35 in good health. The CDR3: CASSQEASGSSLNEQFF. The CDR3 coding sequence is TGTGCCAGCAGCCAGGAGGCTAGCGGGAGCAGCCTCAATGAGCAGTTCTTC.